This T cell receptor (beta chain) was captured in a study of T cell responses to AZD1222 COVID-19 vaccine. Repertoires were generated with immunoSEQ multiplex PCR, while TCRdb's copy carries only in-frame clones and drops some. The table lists 100,000 to 120,000 clones, 70% to 90% of them singletons. Analysis merged second doses at about 4 or about 12 weeks. Whole-study results and caveats: Across the whole spike, CD4 TCRs peaked at regions 160-218 and 743-854. Females outnumbered males among donors, who were mostly white British; clonal diversity was possibly underestimated. Only five to seven individuals given AZD1222 were seropositive at baseline.

As regards this clone: Its antigen is not known.

This CDR3 contains 14 residues. Germline V CDR1 and CDR2: SGHTA, FQGNSA. The trim removed 4 bases at V and 3 bases at J, leaving 3 bases unmatched. This sequence was found in an adult who received the AZD1222 COVID-19 vaccine. Sequencing used peripheral blood, obtained 28 days after the second AZD1222 dose. J is TRBJ2-7 and V is TRBV7-2; 10 bases align to TRBD1. The CDR3 loop reads CASSSRTGGYEQYF. CDR3 nucleotide sequence: TGTGCCAGCAGCTCCCGGACAGGGGGCTACGAGCAGTACTTC.